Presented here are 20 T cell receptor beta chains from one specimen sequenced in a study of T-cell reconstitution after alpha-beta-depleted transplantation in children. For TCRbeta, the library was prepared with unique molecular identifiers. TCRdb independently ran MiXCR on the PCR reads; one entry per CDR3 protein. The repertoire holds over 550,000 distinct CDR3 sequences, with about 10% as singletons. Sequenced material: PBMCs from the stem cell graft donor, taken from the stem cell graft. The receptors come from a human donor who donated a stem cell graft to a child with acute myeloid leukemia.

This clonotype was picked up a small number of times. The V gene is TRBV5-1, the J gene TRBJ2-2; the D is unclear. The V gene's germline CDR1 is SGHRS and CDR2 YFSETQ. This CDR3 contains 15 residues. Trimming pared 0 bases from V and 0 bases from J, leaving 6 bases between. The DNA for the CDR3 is TGCGCCAGCAGCTTGGAGACAACGAACACCGGGGAGCTGTTTTTT. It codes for CASSLETTNTGELFF.

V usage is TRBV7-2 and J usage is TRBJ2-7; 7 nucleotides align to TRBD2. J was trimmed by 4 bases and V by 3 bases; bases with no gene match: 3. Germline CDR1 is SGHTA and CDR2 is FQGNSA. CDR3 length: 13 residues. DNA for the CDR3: TGTGCCAGCAGCTTCGCGGGAGAGTACGAGCAGTACTTC. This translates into CASSFAGEYEQYF.

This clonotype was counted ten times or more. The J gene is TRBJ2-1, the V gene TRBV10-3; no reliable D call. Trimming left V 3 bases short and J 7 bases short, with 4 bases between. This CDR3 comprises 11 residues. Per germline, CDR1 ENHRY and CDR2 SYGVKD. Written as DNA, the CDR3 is TGTGCCATCAGTGAACAGAATGAGCAGTTCTTC. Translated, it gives CAISEQNEQFF.

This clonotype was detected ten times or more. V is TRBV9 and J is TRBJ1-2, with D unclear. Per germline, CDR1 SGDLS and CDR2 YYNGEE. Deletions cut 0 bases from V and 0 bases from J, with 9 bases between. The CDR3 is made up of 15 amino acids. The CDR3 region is CASSVEGVTNYGYTF. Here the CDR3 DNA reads TGTGCCAGCAGCGTAGAGGGAGTAACTAACTATGGCTACACCTTC. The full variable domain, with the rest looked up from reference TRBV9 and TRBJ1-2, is DSGVTQTPKHLITATGQRVTLRCSPRSGDLSVYWYQQSLDQGLQFLIQYYNGEERAKGNILERFSAQQFPDLHSELNLSSLELGDSALYFCASSVEGVTNYGYTFGSGTRLTVV.

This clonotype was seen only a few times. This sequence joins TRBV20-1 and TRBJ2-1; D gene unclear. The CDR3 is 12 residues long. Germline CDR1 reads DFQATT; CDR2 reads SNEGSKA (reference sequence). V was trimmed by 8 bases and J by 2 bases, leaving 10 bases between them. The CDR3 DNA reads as TGCAGTCCCGAGATTACCTACAATGAGCAGTTCTTC. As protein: CSPEITYNEQFF.

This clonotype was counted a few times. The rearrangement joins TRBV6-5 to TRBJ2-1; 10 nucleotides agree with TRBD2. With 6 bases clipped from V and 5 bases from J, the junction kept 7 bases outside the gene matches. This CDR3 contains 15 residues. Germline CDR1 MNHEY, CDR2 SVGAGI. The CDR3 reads CASSRTSGIHNEQFF. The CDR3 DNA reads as TGTGCCAGCAGCCGCACTAGCGGGATACACAATGAGCAGTTCTTC.

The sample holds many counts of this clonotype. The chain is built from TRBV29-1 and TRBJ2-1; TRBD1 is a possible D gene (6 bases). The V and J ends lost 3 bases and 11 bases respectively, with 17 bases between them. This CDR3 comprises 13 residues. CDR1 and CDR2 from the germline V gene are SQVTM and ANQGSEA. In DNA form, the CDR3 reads TGCAGCGTTGAGTCGAAGGGGGAAGGTCAGCAGTTCTTC. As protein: CSVESKGEGQQFF.

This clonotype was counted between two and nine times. Here the CDR3 reads CASSPHGQVSDEQYF. The CDR3 region has the DNA TGTGCCAGCAGCCCGCATGGGCAGGTCAGTGACGAGCAGTACTTC. The V call is TRBV7-9, the J call TRBJ2-7; D gene uncertain. The CDR3 runs 15 residues. CDR1 is SEHNR, CDR2 FQNEAQ, per germline (reference sequence). The V and J ends lost 5 bases and 5 bases respectively, with 19 bases between them.

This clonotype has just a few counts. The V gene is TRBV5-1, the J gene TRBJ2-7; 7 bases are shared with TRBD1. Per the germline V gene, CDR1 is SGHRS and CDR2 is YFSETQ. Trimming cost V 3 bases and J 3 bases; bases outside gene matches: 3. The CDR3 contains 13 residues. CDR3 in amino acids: CASSSGQNYEQYF. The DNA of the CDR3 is TGCGCCAGCAGCTCGGGACAGAACTACGAGCAGTACTTC.

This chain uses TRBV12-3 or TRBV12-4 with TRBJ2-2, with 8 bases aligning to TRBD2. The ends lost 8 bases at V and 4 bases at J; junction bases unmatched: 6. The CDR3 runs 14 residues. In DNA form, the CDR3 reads TGTGCCAGCGCCGGCGGGAGGACCACCGGGGAGCTGTTTTTT. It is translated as CASAGGRTTGELFF.

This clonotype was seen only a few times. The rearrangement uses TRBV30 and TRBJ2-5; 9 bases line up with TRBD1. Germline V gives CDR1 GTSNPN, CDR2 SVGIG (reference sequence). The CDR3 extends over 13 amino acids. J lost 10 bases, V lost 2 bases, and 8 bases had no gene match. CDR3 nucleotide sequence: TGTGCCTGGAGTAAACAGGGGGCGGGTGGCCAGTACTTC. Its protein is CAWSKQGAGGQYF.

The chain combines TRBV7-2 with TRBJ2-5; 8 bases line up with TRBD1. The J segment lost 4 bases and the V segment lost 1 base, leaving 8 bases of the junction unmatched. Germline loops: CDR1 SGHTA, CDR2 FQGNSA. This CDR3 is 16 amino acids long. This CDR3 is CASSLGDRGTRETQYF. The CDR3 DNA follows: TGTGCCAGCAGCTTAGGAGACAGGGGTACCAGAGAGACCCAGTACTTC.

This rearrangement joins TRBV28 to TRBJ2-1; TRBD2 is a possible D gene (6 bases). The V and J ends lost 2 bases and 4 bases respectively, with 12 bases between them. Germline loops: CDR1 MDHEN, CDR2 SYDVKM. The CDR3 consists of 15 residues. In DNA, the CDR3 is TGTGCCAGCAGTTTAGGGGGGACCCAATACAATGAGCAGTTCTTC. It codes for CASSLGGTQYNEQFF. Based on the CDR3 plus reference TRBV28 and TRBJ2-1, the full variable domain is DVKVTQSSRYLVKRTGEKVFLECVQDMDHENMFWYRQDPGLGLRLIYFSYDVKMKEKGDIPEGYSVSREKKERFSLILESASTNQTSMYLCASSLGGTQYNEQFFGPGTRLTVL.

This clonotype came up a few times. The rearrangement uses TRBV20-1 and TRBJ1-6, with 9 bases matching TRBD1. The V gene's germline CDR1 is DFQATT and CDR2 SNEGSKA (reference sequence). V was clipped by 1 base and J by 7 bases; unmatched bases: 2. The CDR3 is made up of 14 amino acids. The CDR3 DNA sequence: TGCAGTGCTAGAGGACAGGGGGAAAATTCACCCCTCCACTTT. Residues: CSARGQGENSPLHF.

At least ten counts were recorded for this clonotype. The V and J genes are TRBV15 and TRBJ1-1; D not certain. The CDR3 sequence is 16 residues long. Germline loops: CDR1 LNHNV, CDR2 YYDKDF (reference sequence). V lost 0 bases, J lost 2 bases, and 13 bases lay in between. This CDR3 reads CATSRDLLTRNTEAFF. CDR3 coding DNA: TGTGCCACCAGCAGAGATCTACTTACACGAAACACTGAAGCTTTCTTT.

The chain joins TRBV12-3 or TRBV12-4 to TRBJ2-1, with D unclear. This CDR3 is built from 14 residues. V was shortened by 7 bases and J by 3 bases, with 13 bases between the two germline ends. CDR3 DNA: TGTGCCAGCACCCAGCTGGACGGCTACAATGAGCAGTTCTTC. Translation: CASTQLDGYNEQFF.

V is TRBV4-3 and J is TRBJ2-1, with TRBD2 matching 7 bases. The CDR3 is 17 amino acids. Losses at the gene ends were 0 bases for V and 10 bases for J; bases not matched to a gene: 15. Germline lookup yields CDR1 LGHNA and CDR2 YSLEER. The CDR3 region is CASSQDRSGIRTREQFF. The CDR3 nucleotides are TGCGCCAGCAGCCAAGATCGAAGCGGGATACGGACACGAGAGCAGTTCTTC.

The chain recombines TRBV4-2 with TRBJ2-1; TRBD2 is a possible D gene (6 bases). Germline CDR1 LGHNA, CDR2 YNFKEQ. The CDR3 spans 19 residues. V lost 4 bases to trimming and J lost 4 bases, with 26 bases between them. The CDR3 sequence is CASSPARGVPSGGYNEQFF. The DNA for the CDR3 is TGTGCCAGCAGCCCCGCCCGAGGAGTTCCTAGTGGGGGGTACAATGAGCAGTTCTTC.

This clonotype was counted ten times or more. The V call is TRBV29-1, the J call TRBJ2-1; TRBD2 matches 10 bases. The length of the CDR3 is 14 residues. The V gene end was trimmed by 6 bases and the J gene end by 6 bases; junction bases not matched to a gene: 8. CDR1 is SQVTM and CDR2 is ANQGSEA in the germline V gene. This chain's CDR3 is CSVSSGRAGNEQFF. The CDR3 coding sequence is TGCAGCGTGTCCAGCGGGAGGGCTGGCAATGAGCAGTTCTTC.

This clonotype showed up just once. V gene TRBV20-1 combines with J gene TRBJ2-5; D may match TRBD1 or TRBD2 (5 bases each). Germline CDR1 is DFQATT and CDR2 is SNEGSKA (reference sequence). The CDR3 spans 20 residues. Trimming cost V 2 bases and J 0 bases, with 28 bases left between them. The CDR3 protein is CSARFGDPWVKVPYQETQYF. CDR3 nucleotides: TGCAGTGCTAGATTCGGGGACCCTTGGGTGAAGGTTCCCTACCAAGAGACCCAGTACTTC.